A single sample gave rise to the 19 T cell receptor beta chains below, sequenced in a study of technical replicates of blood from a few donors. Repertoires were generated with immunoSEQ multiplex PCR, while TCRdb's copy carries only in-frame clones and drops some. The sample contains fewer than 60,000 clones, 90% to 95% of which appear only once. Specimen: PBMCs. These receptors originate from a human donor in good health. Some clones in this sample may be carry-over from other donors' samples.

For the CDR3, the DNA is TGTGCCAGCAGCTTGAGGGGGAACACTGAAGCTTTCTTT. Encoded protein: CASSLRGNTEAFF. This chain uses TRBV5-8 with TRBJ1-1; weak D call: TRBD1 (5 bases). Germline CDR1 SGHTS, CDR2 YDEGEE. The CDR3 covers 13 residues. V was cut by 1 base and J by 1 base, with 5 bases left in between.

This chain connects TRBV4-1 to TRBJ1-2, with 9 bases fitting TRBD1. The V gene end was trimmed by 4 bases and the J gene end by 6 bases; junction bases not matched to a gene: 9. Germline CDR1 is MGHRA and CDR2 is YSYEKL. CDR3 length: 15 amino acids. DNA of the CDR3: TGCGCCAGCAGCCTAAGGGACAGGGTTTATAATGGCTACACCTTC. It encodes CASSLRDRVYNGYTF.

V is TRBV7-6 and J is TRBJ2-7, with D maybe TRBD1 (5 bases). This CDR3 is built from 14 residues. Germline V gene data show CDR1 as SGHVS and CDR2 as FNYEAQ. Deletions cut 5 bases from V and 0 bases from J, with 11 bases between. The CDR3 bases are TGTGCCAGCAGCCCGAGACAGAGCTCCTACGAGCAGTACTTC. It is translated as CASSPRQSSYEQYF.

The rearrangement joins TRBV7-2 to TRBJ2-7; 8 nucleotides align to TRBD2. V shed 5 bases, J shed 3 bases, and the junction held 6 bases outside the gene matches. This CDR3 has 14 amino acids. From germline, CDR1 is SGHTA and CDR2 FQGNSA. CDR3 sequence (DNA): TGTGCCAGCAGCCAGCGGGAGCTATACTACGAGCAGTACTTC. Residues: CASSQRELYYEQYF.

This clone was recorded only once. The chain carries TRBV4-2 and TRBJ2-1; 7 bases align to TRBD2. Germline V gene data show CDR1 as LGHNA and CDR2 as YNFKEQ. The CDR3 is 12 amino acids. The J segment lost 7 bases and the V segment lost 6 bases, leaving 3 bases of the junction unmatched. Here the CDR3 DNA reads TGTGCCAGCAGAGGGAGGGGAAATGAGCAGTTCTTC. Protein: CASRGRGNEQFF.

This clone was seen once. This chain links TRBV7-9 with TRBJ2-3; perhaps TRBD2 as D (6 bases). This CDR3 has 13 residues. Germline values: CDR1 SEHNR, CDR2 FQNEAQ (reference sequence). The V end was cut by 4 bases, the J end by 6 bases, with 11 bases between. CDR3 nucleotide sequence: TGTGCCAGCAGCTACTCGGGGGTTGATACGCAGTATTTT. As protein: CASSYSGVDTQYF.

The chain joins TRBV7-2 to TRBJ2-5; 9 bases map to TRBD2. This CDR3 spans 17 amino acids. Germline CDR1 is SGHTA and CDR2 is FQGNSA. V lost 4 bases, J lost 5 bases, and 14 bases stayed unmatched. CDR3 DNA sequence: TGTGCCAGCAGCTCCGCGGAAGGTAGCGGGGGATGGGAGACCCAGTACTTC. It translates to CASSSAEGSGGWETQYF. The full variable domain, its missing parts supplied by reference TRBV7-2 and TRBJ2-5, is GAGVSQSPSNKVTEKGKDVELRCDPISGHTALYWYRQSLGQGLEFLIYFQGNSAPDKSGLPSDRFSAERTGGSVSTLTIQRTQQEDSAVYLCASSSAEGSGGWETQYFGPGTRLLVL.

As concerns this clone: Compared with germline, one end of the junction differs, possibly owing to a read error. The chain couples TRBV19 to TRBJ1-3, with D unresolved. The CDR3 covers 14 residues. Germline values: CDR1 LNHDA, CDR2 SQIVND (reference sequence). The CDR3 here is CASSIRDSVNTIYF. The CDR3 bases are TGTGCCAGTAGTATACGGGATTCTGTAAACACCATATATTTT.

The rearrangement links TRBV4-1 to TRBJ2-3, with a possible D match to TRBD2 (6 bases). The germline V gene encodes CDR1 MGHRA and CDR2 YSYEKL. The CDR3 covers 18 residues. Deletions cut 0 bases from V and 1 base from J, with 17 bases between. CDR3 bases: TGCGCCAGCAGCCAAGAAATGGCAGCGGGCGGGCGCACAGATACGCAGTATTTT. The encoded protein is CASSQEMAAGGRTDTQYF.

The gene calls are TRBV6-6 and TRBJ2-2; D is possibly TRBD1 (6 bases). V lost 5 bases and J lost 0, with 10 bases in between. This CDR3 has 15 residues. CDR1 is MNHNY, CDR2 SVGAGI, per germline (reference sequence). The CDR3 here is CASSTGTTNTGELFF. The CDR3, as DNA: TGTGCCAGCAGTACCGGGACAACGAACACCGGGGAGCTGTTTTTT.

The J gene is TRBJ2-5, the V gene TRBV4-1, with D possibly TRBD1 on 6 matching bases. Trimming took 2 bases from V and 5 from J, leaving 12 bases between them. The CDR3 extends over 14 amino acids. In germline, CDR1 is MGHRA, CDR2 YSYEKL. CDR3 sequence (DNA): TGCGCCAGCAGCCAACCATGGGACAAGGAGACCCAGTACTTC. As protein: CASSQPWDKETQYF.

The chain recombines TRBV7-9 with TRBJ2-5; D call uncertain. The CDR3 loop spans 13 amino acids. V was cut by 5 bases and J by 5 bases, with 12 bases left in between. CDR1 is SEHNR, CDR2 FQNEAQ, per germline (reference sequence). The CDR3 is CASSPGFGETQYF. The CDR3 DNA sequence: TGTGCCAGCAGCCCCGGGTTCGGGGAGACCCAGTACTTC.

This chain joins TRBV7-2 and TRBJ1-2, with TRBD1 matching 7 bases. The length of the CDR3 is 16 residues. Trimming took 5 bases from V and 6 from J; bases not matched to a gene: 15. CDR1 is SGHTA and CDR2 is FQGNSA in the germline V gene. The CDR3 sequence: CASSTQPTGRDHGYTF. CDR3 nucleotide sequence: TGTGCCAGCAGCACGCAACCGACAGGGCGGGACCATGGCTACACCTTC.

The chain employs TRBV19 and TRBJ1-5, with 10 bases that match TRBD1. The V segment lost 6 bases and the J segment 7 bases; nucleotides outside the gene matches: 12. The CDR3 is 16 amino acids. CDR1 is LNHDA, CDR2 SQIVND, per germline (reference sequence). The CDR3: CASRLWRGQGSQPQHF. The CDR3 DNA is TGTGCCAGTAGACTCTGGAGGGGACAGGGGTCCCAGCCCCAGCATTTT.

The V call is TRBV7-9, the J call TRBJ2-3; 8 nucleotides match TRBD2. Germline V gene lookup returns CDR1 SEHNR and CDR2 FQNEAQ (reference sequence). The CDR3 runs to 16 residues. Trimming removed 8 bases from V and 2 bases from J; junction bases left unmatched: 12. The CDR3 coding sequence is TGTGCCAGCGGCCTGAACAGCGGGGGATCCACAGATACGCAGTATTTT. Translating gives CASGLNSGGSTDTQYF.

V is TRBV2 and J is TRBJ1-1; TRBD1 matches at 8 bases. The V gene's germline CDR1 is SNHLY and CDR2 FYNNEI. Trimming took 6 bases from V and 5 from J; bases not matched to a gene: 2. The CDR3 runs to 12 residues. The DNA for the CDR3 is TGTGCCAGCAGCTACAGGGGGACTGAAGCTTTCTTT. The encoded protein is CASSYRGTEAFF. The variable domain in full, with the rest retrieved from reference TRBV2 and TRBJ1-1, is EPEVTQTPSHQVTQMGQEVILRCVPISNHLYFYWYRQILGQKVEFLVSFYNNEISEKSEIFDDQFSVERPDGSNFTLKIRSTKLEDSAMYFCASSYRGTEAFFGQGTRLTVV.

The V and J genes are TRBV5-1 and TRBJ2-7, with 8 bases that match TRBD1. CDR3 length equals 17 residues. Germline V gives CDR1 SGHRS, CDR2 YFSETQ. V lost 1 base to trimming and J lost 4 bases; unmatched junction nucleotides: 13. CDR3 nucleotides: TGCGCCAGCAGCTTGTTTTTGGTTGGGACAGGAACGTACGAGCAGTACTTC. Protein sequence: CASSLFLVGTGTYEQYF.

The chain employs TRBV11-2 and TRBJ2-1; 10 bases line up with TRBD2. The junction had 7 bases not matched to a gene; V was cut back by 6 bases and J by 2 bases. This CDR3 is 16 amino acids long. The germline gives CDR1 SGHAT, CDR2 FQNNGV. The CDR3 coding sequence is TGTGCCAGCAGGCGGAGCGGGAGGGCCGCCTACAATGAGCAGTTCTTC. Translated, it gives CASRRSGRAAYNEQFF.

The CDR3 is CASSPDSVQSPLHF. In DNA, the CDR3 is TGTGCCAGCAGCCCCGACAGTGTACAATCACCCCTCCACTTT. The V and J genes are TRBV2 and TRBJ1-6; TRBD1 is a possible D gene (5 bases). The CDR3 contains 14 residues. With 6 bases removed from V and 10 bases from J, the gap between germline ends came to 16 bases. The germline V gene encodes CDR1 SNHLY and CDR2 FYNNEI.